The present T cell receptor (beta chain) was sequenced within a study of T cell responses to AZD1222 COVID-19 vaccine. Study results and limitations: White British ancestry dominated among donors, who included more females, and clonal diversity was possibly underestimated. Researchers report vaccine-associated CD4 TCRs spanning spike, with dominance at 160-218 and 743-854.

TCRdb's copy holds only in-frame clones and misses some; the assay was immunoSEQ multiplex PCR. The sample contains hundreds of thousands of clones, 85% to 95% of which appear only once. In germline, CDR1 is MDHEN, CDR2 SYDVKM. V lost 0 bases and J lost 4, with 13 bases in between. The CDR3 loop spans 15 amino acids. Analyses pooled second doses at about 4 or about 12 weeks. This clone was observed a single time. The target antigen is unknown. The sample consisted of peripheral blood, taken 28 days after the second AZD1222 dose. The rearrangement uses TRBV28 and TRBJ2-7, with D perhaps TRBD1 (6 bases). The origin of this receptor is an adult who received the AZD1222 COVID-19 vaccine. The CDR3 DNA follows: TGTGCCAGCAGTTTATGGGGGACAAAAGAATACGAGCAGTACTTC. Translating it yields CASSLWGTKEYEQYF.